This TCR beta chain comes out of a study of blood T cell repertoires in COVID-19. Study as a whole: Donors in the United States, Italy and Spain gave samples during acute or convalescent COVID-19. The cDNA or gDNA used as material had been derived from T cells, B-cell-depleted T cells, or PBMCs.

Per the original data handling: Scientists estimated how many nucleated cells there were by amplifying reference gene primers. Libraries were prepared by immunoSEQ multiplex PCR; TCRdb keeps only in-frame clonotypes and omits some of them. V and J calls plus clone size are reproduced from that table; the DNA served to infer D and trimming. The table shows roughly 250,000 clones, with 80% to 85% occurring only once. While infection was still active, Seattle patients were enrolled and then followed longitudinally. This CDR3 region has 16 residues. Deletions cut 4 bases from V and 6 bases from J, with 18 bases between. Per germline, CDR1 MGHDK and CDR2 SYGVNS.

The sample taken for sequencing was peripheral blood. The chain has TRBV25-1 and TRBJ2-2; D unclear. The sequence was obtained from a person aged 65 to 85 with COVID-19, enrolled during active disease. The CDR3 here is CASSVRTPAVAGELFF. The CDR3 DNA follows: TGTGCCAGCAGTGTCCGAACACCCGCAGTGGCCGGGGAGCTGTTTTTT.